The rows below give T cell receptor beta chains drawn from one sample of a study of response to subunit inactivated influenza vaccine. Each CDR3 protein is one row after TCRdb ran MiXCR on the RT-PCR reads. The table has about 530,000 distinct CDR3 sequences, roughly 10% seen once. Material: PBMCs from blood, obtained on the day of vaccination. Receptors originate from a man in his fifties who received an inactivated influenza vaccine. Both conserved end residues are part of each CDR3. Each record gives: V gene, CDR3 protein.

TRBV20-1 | CSANRDEGSYEQYF
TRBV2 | CASSARGLLNSYEQYF
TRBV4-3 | CASSPPSPLHF
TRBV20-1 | CSASTGTSYNEQFF
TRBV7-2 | CASSLEAISATEAFF
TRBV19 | CASSGGTGRFSQPQHF
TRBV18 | CASSRGQGNQETQYF
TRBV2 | CASSEGAALQETQYF
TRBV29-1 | CSVEGTANTGELFF
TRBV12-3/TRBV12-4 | CASSLYSGGPNNEQFF
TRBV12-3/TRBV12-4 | CASLPRNTGELFF
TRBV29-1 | CSAAQGLEQYF
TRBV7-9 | CASSQSPGETQYF
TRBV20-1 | CSARIAGQGSSSYEQYF
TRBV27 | CASSLWGRGWNQPQHF
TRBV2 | CASSDFDSNQPQHF
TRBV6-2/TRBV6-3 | CASSTTLHHLGETQYF
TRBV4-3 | CASSQGRRQPQHF
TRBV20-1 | CSARLELGGYEQYF
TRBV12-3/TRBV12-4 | CASSPSPGGTYEQYF
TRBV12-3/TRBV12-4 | CASQAGFQETQYF
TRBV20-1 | CCARDLAGGLTGELFF
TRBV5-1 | CASRVSGGVYEQYF
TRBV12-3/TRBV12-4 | CASQGGISEQYF
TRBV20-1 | CSARVPGILETQYF
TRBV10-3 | CAISEFTVTKSDTQYF
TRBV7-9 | CASSHSSGEQFF
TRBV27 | CASSLRLAPENEQYF
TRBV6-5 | CASSYDSLAGEQFF
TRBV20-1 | CSARDSGTGTYEQYF
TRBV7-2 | CASSLAVSKRRTEAFF
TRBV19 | CASSIPGQASYNEQFF
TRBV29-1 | CSVAQGLNTIYF
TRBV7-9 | CASNTDRRSYEQYF
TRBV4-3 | CASSQLGLAAAANTGELFF
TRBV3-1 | CASSQVPETQYF
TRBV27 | CASSLPGSTEAFF
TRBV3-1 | CASSPRLAGRSYTDTQYF
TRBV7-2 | CASSTDGWTGELFF
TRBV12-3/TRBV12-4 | CASSTQGRGHIRGGYTF
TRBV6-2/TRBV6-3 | CASSDYLTGELFF
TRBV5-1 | CASSPDIPAKNIQYF
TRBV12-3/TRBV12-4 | CASRTNPGLAMDTQYF
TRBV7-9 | CASSSSGGRKDTQYF
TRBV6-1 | CASSEVRTGGRSNQPQHF
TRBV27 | CASSLSVSIWGDTQYF
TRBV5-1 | CASSLAEFRAGELFF
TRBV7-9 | CASSSPPAGLTDTQYF
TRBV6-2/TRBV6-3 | CASSWGGQKNEQFF